The 18 T cell receptor beta chains listed next were all sequenced from one sample in a study of T cell responses to AZD1222 COVID-19 vaccine. This table comes from immunoSEQ multiplex PCR, and its TCRdb copy is limited to in-frame clones, with some not included. The sample carries 79,000 or so clones, approximately 89% recorded once. Material: peripheral blood, obtained 28 days after the second AZD1222 dose. These receptors were taken from an adult who received the AZD1222 COVID-19 vaccine.

This chain connects TRBV9 to TRBJ2-2, with 10 bases matching TRBD2. Germline lookup yields CDR1 SGDLS and CDR2 YYNGEE. Trimming cost V 4 bases and J 6 bases; bases outside gene matches: 24. The CDR3 contains 21 residues. The CDR3 nucleotides read TGTGCCAGCAGCCCTCACCCAAAGTCTAGCGGGGGTTCGCCGCATTCCGGGGAGCTGTTTTTT. Translating it yields CASSPHPKSSGGSPHSGELFF.

The chain uses TRBV9 and TRBJ2-3; possible D gene TRBD2, 5 bases. CDR1 and CDR2 (germline): SGDLS, YYNGEE. This CDR3 has 16 amino acids. Trimming pared 0 bases from V and 1 base from J, leaving 12 bases between. The CDR3 region has the DNA TGTGCCAGCAGCGTAGAACAGACGCGGGGCACAGATACGCAGTATTTT. Amino acids: CASSVEQTRGTDTQYF.

The V and J genes are TRBV5-8 and TRBJ2-5, with 9 bases fitting TRBD2. J was trimmed by 5 bases and V by 4 bases; bases with no gene match: 3. The germline gives CDR1 SGHTS, CDR2 YDEGEE. This CDR3 has 13 residues. For the CDR3, the DNA is TGTGCCAGCAGCGTAACTAGCGGGGAGACCCAGTACTTC. Its protein is CASSVTSGETQYF.

The V and J genes are TRBV2 and TRBJ2-7, with a possible D match to TRBD1 (6 bases). Trimming shortened V by 4 bases and J by 3 bases, and 13 bases separated the two germline ends. Germline CDR1 SNHLY, CDR2 FYNNEI. The CDR3 consists of 14 residues. The CDR3 DNA follows: TGTGCCAGCAGTGGTACCGGGACAAACTACGAGCAGTACTTC. Protein product: CASSGTGTNYEQYF. Combining the CDR3 with reference TRBV2 and TRBJ2-7 gives the whole variable domain EPEVTQTPSHQVTQMGQEVILRCVPISNHLYFYWYRQILGQKVEFLVSFYNNEISEKSEIFDDQFSVERPDGSNFTLKIRSTKLEDSAMYFCASSGTGTNYEQYFGPGTRLTVT.

The genes are TRBV9 and TRBJ1-2; a possible D gene is TRBD1 (6 bases). Germline V gene sequence: CDR1 SGDLS, CDR2 YYNGEE. V was cut by 4 bases and J by 8 bases, with 21 bases left in between. The CDR3 runs to 15 residues. The CDR3 DNA is TGTGCCAGCAGCCTAAACAGGGCAGCTCCCTGGGGCTACACCTTC. It translates to CASSLNRAAPWGYTF.

The chain combines TRBV7-9 with TRBJ1-1; D is ambiguous. CDR3 size: 12 residues. Germline CDR1 SEHNR, CDR2 FQNEAQ (reference sequence). The germline V and J ends were trimmed by 4 bases and 7 bases, with 10 bases remaining between them. CDR3: CASSSHGHEAFF. CDR3 sequence (DNA): TGTGCCAGCAGCTCTCACGGGCATGAAGCTTTCTTT. Supplemented by reference TRBV7-9 and TRBJ1-1, the full variable domain reads DTGVSQNPRHKITKRGQNVTFRCDPISEHNRLYWYRQTLGQGPEFLTYFQNEAQLEKSRLLSDRFSAERPKGSFSTLEIQRTEQGDSAMYLCASSSHGHEAFFGQGTRLTVV.

The CDR3 is CRGPYEQYV. As DNA, the CDR3 is TGCCGGGGCCCCTACGAGCAGTACGTC. The V gene is TRBV5-1, the J gene TRBJ2-7, with D perhaps assigned TRBD1 or TRBD2 (5 bases each). The CDR3 is 9 amino acids. Germline CDR1 and CDR2: SGHRS and YFSETQ.

This clone was recorded a few times. The DNA of the CDR3 is TGCGCCAGCAGCCAAGATCAGGGGGCCCCAGATACGCAGTATTTT. It translates to CASSQDQGAPDTQYF. The chain has TRBV4-3 and TRBJ2-3; TRBD1 matches 8 bases. From germline, CDR1 is LGHNA and CDR2 YSLEER. Losses at the gene ends were 0 bases for V and 4 bases for J; bases not matched to a gene: 3. CDR3 length equals 15 residues.

For the CDR3, the DNA is TGTGCCAGCAGCCTGGCCCAGGGTAGCACTGAAGCTTTCTTT. It codes for CASSLAQGSTEAFF. The V call is TRBV13, the J call TRBJ1-1; D is perhaps TRBD1 (5 bases). The CDR3 spans 14 residues. Germline CDR1 PRHDT, CDR2 FYEKMQ (reference sequence). The V and J ends lost 5 bases and 4 bases respectively, with 14 bases between them.

The gene calls are TRBV13 and TRBJ2-2; 11 bases fit TRBD1. The CDR3 is 16 amino acids. From germline, CDR1 is PRHDT and CDR2 FYEKMQ (reference sequence). The trim removed 4 bases at V and 4 bases at J, leaving 5 bases unmatched. CDR3 DNA sequence: TGTGCCAGCAGCTCCCGGGACAGGGGGGGCACCGGGGAGCTGTTTTTT. Translating it yields CASSSRDRGGTGELFF.

The chain joins TRBV29-1 to TRBJ1-4; possible D gene TRBD1, 6 bases. The germline gives CDR1 SQVTM, CDR2 ANQGSEA. This CDR3 comprises 13 residues. V dropped 4 bases and J dropped 6 bases, with 12 bases sitting between them. CDR3 sequence: CSVGRGIDEKLFF. DNA for the CDR3: TGCAGCGTTGGTAGGGGGATTGATGAAAAACTGTTTTTT.

This chain links TRBV7-2 with TRBJ2-7; 7 positions agree with TRBD1. The germline CDR1 and CDR2 sequences are SGHTA and FQGNSA. The CDR3 has 14 amino acids. Trimming took 3 bases from V and 0 from J; bases not matched to a gene: 2. CDR3 sequence (DNA): TGTGCCAGCAGCTTTAACAGGGGCTCCTACGAGCAGTACGTC. Its protein product is CASSFNRGSYEQYV.

This clone is a singleton in its sample. The chain joins TRBV7-2 to TRBJ2-7; tentatively, D is TRBD1 or TRBD2 (5 bases each). CDR3 length: 15 residues. Germline V CDR1 and CDR2: SGHTA, FQGNSA. The V gene lost 1 base and the J gene lost 7 bases, with 17 bases spanning the gap. Here the CDR3 DNA reads TGTGCCAGCAGCTTAGGGGGCGTGGGGGTCCGGGAGCAGTACTTC. Its translation: CASSLGGVGVREQYF.

This clone was recorded once. This chain joins TRBV7-6 and TRBJ2-5, with TRBD2 matching over 16 bases. CDR1 and CDR2 from the germline V gene are SGHVS and FNYEAQ. V lost 0 bases, J lost 3 bases, and 1 base stayed unmatched. The length of the CDR3 is 17 residues. The CDR3 region is CASSLAGTSGGEETQYF. The DNA for the CDR3 is TGTGCCAGCAGCTTAGCGGGGACTAGCGGGGGGGAAGAGACCCAGTACTTC.

DNA for the CDR3: TGTGCCAGCAGCCTGACTCCGGGGCCATATGTTGAGACCCAGTACTTC. This gives the protein CASSLTPGPYVETQYF. The chain has TRBV7-3 and TRBJ2-5, with D perhaps being TRBD1 or TRBD2 (5 bases each). In germline, CDR1 is SGHTA, CDR2 FQGTGA. Trimming left V 5 bases short and J 5 bases short, with 21 bases between. The CDR3 is made up of 16 amino acids.

The chain carries TRBV28 and TRBJ2-7, with TRBD1 identical over 9 bases. Germline CDR1 reads MDHEN; CDR2 reads SYDVKM. The CDR3 length is 14 residues. Trimming cost V 4 bases and J 1 base; bases outside gene matches: 2. The CDR3 sequence: CASSSDRGSYEQYF. CDR3 coding DNA: TGTGCCAGCAGTTCGGACAGGGGTTCCTACGAGCAGTACTTC.

The chain uses TRBV11-2 and TRBJ2-6, with 7 nucleotides matching TRBD1. Germline loops: CDR1 SGHAT, CDR2 FQNNGV. The CDR3 is made up of 18 amino acids. The J segment lost 0 bases and the V segment lost 2 bases, leaving 7 bases of the junction unmatched. CDR3 DNA sequence: TGTGCCAGCAGCTTAACAGGGGTCGCTCTCTCTGGGGCCAACGTCCTGACTTTC. Amino acids: CASSLTGVALSGANVLTF.

The genes are TRBV21-1 and TRBJ2-7; TRBD2 is the table's D call and was not checked against the DNA. TRBV21-1 is a listed pseudogene. The CDR3 is 13 amino acids. CDR3 DNA sequence: TGTGCCAGCAGTACCACGAGCTCCTACGAGCAGTACGTC. It codes for CASSTTSSYEQYV.